The T cell receptor beta chain described here comes from a study of regulatory T cells in long-lasting Graves disease. Arm-PCR of CDR3 regions and iRepertoire HTBI primers were used to build TCR beta libraries. From the multiplex PCR reads, TCRdb called clonotypes with MiXCR, one entry per CDR3 protein. The sample has 500,000 to 700,000 distinct CDR3 sequences; 15% to 20% are singletons. This clonotype was observed many times. Germline assignment: CDR1 MDHEN and CDR2 SYDVKM. Trimming removed 5 bases from V and 3 bases from J, with 13 bases in between. The CDR3 length is 15 residues. Time point indicated: newly diagnosed GD, antithyroid drugs for less than 3 months. Isolated PBMC RNA provided the starting material for the TCR library. The data also belong to a second study, concerning T cells in Graves' hyperthyroidism and ophthalmopathy.

The source of this sequence is a woman aged 30 to 39 with Graves disease. This chain links TRBV28 with TRBJ2-2, with a possible D match to TRBD1 (5 bases). Sequencing used peripheral blood mononuclear cells (PBMCs), obtained at new diagnosis, from a patient treated with antithyroid drugs. CDR3 loop: CASSTGYLDTGELFF. CDR3 coding DNA: TGTGCCAGCAGTACAGGATATTTGGACACCGGGGAGCTGTTTTTT.